The TCR beta chain under discussion was sequenced for a study of cytotoxic CD8 clonotypes in ibrutinib-treated CLL. For the study at large: The group held some 11 relapsed/refractory and about 15 treatment-naive patients, with around 18 IGHV unmutated. Recorded responses included 24 partial and 2 complete; following median roughly 70 months, roughly 15 stayed remitted and roughly twelve progressed. Response samples were taken after a median of around twelve months on treatment, range 6 to 36. Whole-study results and caveats: Clonality was elevated at ibrutinib response and had returned toward baseline at progression.

The CDR3 runs to 14 residues. The ends were cut back, 3 bases at V and 2 bases at J, with 8 bases in the middle. From germline, CDR1 is MDHEN and CDR2 SYDVKM. Remarks on this clone: What it binds is unknown.

TCRdb keeps only in-frame clones here, not all; method: immunoSEQ multiplex PCR. The sample gives hundreds of thousands of clones, roughly two thirds of which show up once; approximately 6% is in the top ten. The chain couples TRBV28 to TRBJ1-5, with a tentative D call TRBD1 (5 bases). The source material was PBMCs, sampled after 36 months of ibrutinib treatment. This TCR came from a human donor with chronic lymphocytic leukemia. CDR3 region: CASSLGRRNQPQHF. The CDR3 DNA reads as TGTGCCAGCAGTTTGGGACGCCGCAATCAGCCCCAGCATTTT.